The subject of this entry is one TCR beta chain. Data came from immunoSEQ multiplex PCR; TCRdb stores just in-frame clones and leaves some out. The sample shows about 400,000 clones, around nine tenths of them seen only once. This sample is part of a study of blood T cell repertoires in COVID-19. Trimming took off 6 bases at V and 11 bases at J, with 20 bases between the two ends. This CDR3 contains 14 residues. Germline V gives CDR1 SNHLY, CDR2 FYNNEI. V and J are TRBV2 and TRBJ1-5, with D possibly TRBD1 on 5 matching bases. The receptor comes from a woman in her forties or fifties who had recovered from COVID-19. The sequenced sample consisted of PBMCs or T cells enriched from blood (not recorded which). CDR3 loop: CASSAGFGEGAQHF. CDR3 in DNA: TGTGCCAGCAGCGCAGGGTTCGGGGAGGGAGCCCAGCATTTT. Combining the CDR3 with reference TRBV2 and TRBJ1-5 gives the whole variable domain EPEVTQTPSHQVTQMGQEVILRCVPISNHLYFYWYRQILGQKVEFLVSFYNNEISEKSEIFDDQFSVERPDGSNFTLKIRSTKLEDSAMYFCASSAGFGEGAQHFGDGTRLSIL.